This TCR beta chain appears in the sequencing data of a study of blood T cell repertoires in COVID-19. Study as a whole: Specimens from acute and convalescent COVID-19 originated in the United States, Italy and Spain.

TCRdb keeps only in-frame clones here, not all; method: immunoSEQ multiplex PCR. The sample records approximately 150,000 clones, approximately 83% being singletons. This CDR3 is built from 15 residues. Germline V gene lookup returns CDR1 SGHTA and CDR2 FQGNSA. Deletions cut 5 bases from V and 2 bases from J, with 12 bases between. Participants came from about 24 US areas, aged roughly 18 to 95 years. All exposed participants met a person with COVID-19 within 2 weeks before entering the study. Sequencing was done on a sample of PBMCs or T cells enriched from blood (not recorded which). This TCR was recovered from a man in his 70s who had been exposed to COVID-19. The V call is TRBV7-2, the J call TRBJ1-4, with D unclear. This chain's CDR3 is CASSPSAGTNEKLFF. Here the CDR3 DNA reads TGTGCCAGCAGCCCAAGCGCGGGTACTAATGAAAAACTGTTTTTT. The complete variable domain, with remaining parts taken from reference TRBV7-2 and TRBJ1-4, reads GAGVSQSPSNKVTEKGKDVELRCDPISGHTALYWYRQSLGQGLEFLIYFQGNSAPDKSGLPSDRFSAERTGGSVSTLTIQRTQQEDSAVYLCASSPSAGTNEKLFFGSGTQLSVL.